This entry describes one T cell receptor (beta chain). V was pared by 1 base and J by 3 bases, with 6 bases of the junction left unmatched. Germline V gene data show CDR1 as LGHNA and CDR2 as YNFKEQ. The CDR3 has 17 residues. Seattle researchers signed up patients amid active infection and tracked them longitudinally. The data are from a study of blood T cell repertoires in COVID-19. Study overall: Specimens from acute and convalescent COVID-19 originated in the United States, Italy and Spain. T cells, B-cell-depleted T cells, or PBMCs provided the cDNA or gDNA that served as material.

Original methodology: Nucleated cell number was recorded as an estimate derived from reference gene primer amplification. The protocol was immunoSEQ multiplex PCR, while the TCRdb copy is restricted to in-frame clones and leaves out a portion. V and J calls plus clone size are reproduced from that table; the DNA served to infer D and trimming. In the table there are approximately 250,000 clones, 80% to 90% of which are singletons. J is TRBJ2-3 and V is TRBV4-2, with 11 bases that match TRBD2. This receptor was taken from a woman between 65 and 79 years old with COVID-19, enrolled during active disease. Sequenced material: peripheral blood. As DNA, the CDR3 is TGTGCCAGCAGCCAAGGGATTAGCGGGGGGGCAACAGATACGCAGTATTTT. Amino acid sequence: CASSQGISGGATDTQYF.